This TCR beta chain was retrieved from a study of T cell changes during pregnancy in multiple sclerosis. Assay: immunoSEQ multiplex PCR; the TCRdb copy retains only in-frame clones and omits some. The table records about 120,000 clones, 90% to 95% of them present only once. V lost 1 base, J lost 2 bases, and 2 bases stayed unmatched. This CDR3 comprises 15 residues. Germline V gene sequence: CDR1 SGHRS, CDR2 YFSETQ. Here the sequenced sample was peripheral blood, taken before pregnancy. This receptor was obtained from a female donor with multiple sclerosis, enrolled in a pregnancy study. The chain joins TRBV5-1 to TRBJ2-3; 9 positions agree with TRBD2. The CDR3 bases are TGCGCCAGCAGCTTGACTAGCGGGTACACAGATACGCAGTATTTT. Residues: CASSLTSGYTDTQYF.